What follows describes a single TCR beta chain. What it recognizes is unknown. V lost 2 bases to trimming and J lost 7 bases, with 9 bases between them. In germline, CDR1 is MNHEY, CDR2 SMNVEV (reference sequence). The CDR3 runs to 13 residues. The sample comes from a study of T cell responses to AZD1222 COVID-19 vaccine. Sequencing was performed with immunoSEQ multiplex PCR; in TCRdb, only in-frame clones are kept and a portion is missing. The sample lists 150,000 or so clones; 75% to 95% were seen once. Study-wide findings and caveats: Clonal diversity may have been underestimated in mostly white British donors. Variant regions that are unmutated are reportedly the target of nearly half of spike-specific TCRs. It was only six AZD1222 recipients who were seropositive at baseline.

This receptor was identified in an adult in good health. This sequence joins TRBV27 and TRBJ1-5; no clear D gene. Here the sequenced sample was peripheral blood, taken on day 0 of AZD1222 vaccination. The CDR3 DNA reads as TGTGCCAGCAGTTTAGTCGCGGGCCAGCCCCAGCATTTT. This codes for CASSLVAGQPQHF.